The source of this T cell receptor (beta chain) is a study of blood T cell repertoires in COVID-19. Original methodology: Estimation of nucleated cell counts was performed using reference gene primer amplification. Here immunoSEQ multiplex PCR was the method, and the copy in TCRdb shows in-frame clones only, minus some. The DNA gave D and trimming, while V, J and clone size come from that table. The table includes about 100,000 clones, roughly 84% detected once. The length of the CDR3 is 14 residues. The V end was cut by 4 bases, the J end by 2 bases, with 12 bases between. Looked up from germline, CDR1 is LGHDT and CDR2 is YNNKEL (reference sequence).

What was sequenced was peripheral blood. J is TRBJ2-7 and V is TRBV3-1 (or the pseudogene TRBV3-2), with D tentatively TRBD2 (6 bases). This clonotype was sampled from a human donor in a cohort sampled during active COVID-19. CDR3 nucleotides: TGTGCCAGCAGCCCTTGGGACTCTCCCTACGAGCAGTACTTC. Its translation: CASSPWDSPYEQYF.